The 27 T cell receptor beta chains below come from one sample, sequenced in a study of blood T cell repertoires in COVID-19. TCRdb's copy holds only in-frame clones and misses some; the assay was immunoSEQ multiplex PCR. The table records a few hundred thousand clones, 80% to 90% of them present only once. The specimen sequenced was PBMCs or T cells enriched from blood (not recorded which). The receptor set was obtained from a woman under 30 who had recovered from COVID-19.

The J gene is TRBJ2-7, the V gene TRBV5-1; D call uncertain. V was pared by 0 bases and J by 2 bases, with 9 bases between. The CDR3 extends over 14 amino acids. The V gene's germline CDR1 is SGHRS and CDR2 YFSETQ. CDR3 sequence reads: CASSLASGPYEQYF. CDR3 DNA: TGCGCCAGCAGCTTGGCCTCAGGTCCCTACGAGCAGTACTTC.

This clone was counted many times. The chain carries TRBV6-4 and TRBJ1-2; D is possibly TRBD1 (6 bases). Germline lookup yields CDR1 MRHNA and CDR2 SNTAGT. Trimming shortened V by 2 bases and J by 4 bases, and 14 bases separated the two germline ends. This CDR3 contains 15 residues. This CDR3 is CASSDLPDRSYGYTF. The DNA of the CDR3 is TGTGCCAGCAGTGACCTGCCTGACAGGAGCTATGGCTACACCTTC.

V gene TRBV19 combines with J gene TRBJ1-5; D is unresolved. This CDR3 contains 13 residues. Trimming pared 5 bases from V and 6 bases from J, leaving 11 bases between. Germline V CDR1 and CDR2: LNHDA, SQIVND (reference sequence). The CDR3 bases are TGTGCCAGTAGTCCCATGGCTGTTCAGCCCCAGCATTTT. Translation: CASSPMAVQPQHF.

V usage is TRBV7-9 and J usage is TRBJ1-2; TRBD1 is a possible D gene (6 bases). The CDR3 is 13 amino acids. Germline loops: CDR1 SEHNR, CDR2 FQNEAQ (reference sequence). The V end lost 4 bases, the J end lost 7 bases, and 13 bases lay between the germline ends. CDR3 DNA: TGTGCCAGCAGCTGGGAGGGGGTAGGTGGCTACACCTTC. Protein product: CASSWEGVGGYTF. Full variable domain (missing parts from reference TRBV7-9 and TRBJ1-2): DTGVSQNPRHKITKRGQNVTFRCDPISEHNRLYWYRQTLGQGPEFLTYFQNEAQLEKSRLLSDRFSAERPKGSFSTLEIQRTEQGDSAMYLCASSWEGVGGYTFGSGTRLTVV.

This clone was found once. This CDR3 is CASSGSYTDTQYF. CDR3 bases: TGTGCCAGCAGTGGGAGTTACACAGATACGCAGTATTTT. The chain has TRBV25-1 and TRBJ2-3; D call uncertain. The CDR3 sequence is 13 residues long. With 4 bases removed from V and 2 bases from J, the gap between germline ends came to 7 bases. Germline V gene lookup returns CDR1 MGHDK and CDR2 SYGVNS.

About this clone itself: A single base separates this from a much larger clone, so it may be a read error. J is TRBJ1-6 and V is TRBV7-2, with TRBD1 identical over 7 bases. Germline assignment: CDR1 SGHTA and CDR2 FQGNSA. The CDR3 covers 14 residues. The V gene end was trimmed by 6 bases and the J gene end by 6 bases; junction bases not matched to a gene: 5. The CDR3 spells CASSPQGGNSPLHF. For the CDR3, the DNA is TGTGCCAGCAGTCCCCAGGGGGGTAATTCACCCCTCCACTTT. Using reference TRBV7-2 and TRBJ1-6 for the parts outside the CDR3, the full variable domain is GAGVSQSPSNKVTEKGKDVELRCDPISGHTALYWYRQSLGQGLEFLIYFQGNSAPDKSGLPSDRFSAERTGGSVSTLTIQRTQQEDSAVYLCASSPQGGNSPLHFGNGTRLTVT.

The chain joins TRBV5-1 to TRBJ2-1; 8 bases are a match to TRBD1. This CDR3 comprises 15 residues. Per germline, CDR1 SGHRS and CDR2 YFSETQ. V lost 7 bases to trimming and J lost 7 bases; unmatched junction nucleotides: 13. CDR3 protein: CASSERQGRRNEQFF. As DNA, the CDR3 is TGCGCCAGCTCCGAGAGACAGGGGAGGAGGAATGAGCAGTTCTTC.

This chain links TRBV3-1 (or the pseudogene TRBV3-2) with TRBJ1-2; 10 bases are a match to TRBD1. Germline lookup yields CDR1 LGHDT and CDR2 YNNKEL (reference sequence). The CDR3 length is 15 residues. Trimming took 1 base from V and 8 from J; bases not matched to a gene: 7. The CDR3, as DNA: TGTGCCAGCAGCCAAGGTGGGGACAGGGGAGACGGCTACACCTTC. Translating gives CASSQGGDRGDGYTF.

The DNA of the CDR3 is TGTGCCAGCAGCTCTTCCCGGGACATCCAAGAGACCCAGTACTTC. This gives the protein CASSSSRDIQETQYF. The V gene is TRBV13, the J gene TRBJ2-5; a possible D gene is TRBD1 (6 bases). Germline V gives CDR1 PRHDT, CDR2 FYEKMQ (reference sequence). V was clipped by 4 bases and J by 1 base, with 13 bases between them. The CDR3 loop spans 15 amino acids. Filled out from reference TRBV13 and TRBJ2-5, the complete variable domain reads AAGVIQSPRHLIKEKRETATLKCYPIPRHDTVYWYQQGPGQDPQFLISFYEKMQSDKGSIPDRFSAQQFSDYHSELNMSSLELGDSALYFCASSSSRDIQETQYFGPGTRLLVL.

The V gene is TRBV6-5, the J gene TRBJ1-1, with unresolved D. The germline V and J ends were trimmed by 2 bases and 1 base, with 8 bases remaining between them. This CDR3 is 14 amino acids long. Per the germline V gene, CDR1 is MNHEY and CDR2 is SVGAGI. The CDR3 protein is CASSYGRQNTEAFF. DNA of the CDR3: TGTGCCAGCAGTTACGGCCGACAGAACACTGAAGCTTTCTTT.

The gene calls are TRBV29-1 and TRBJ1-5; 9 nucleotides align to TRBD1. CDR1 is SQVTM, CDR2 ANQGSEA, per germline. The J segment lost 5 bases and the V segment lost 5 bases, leaving 4 bases of the junction unmatched. The CDR3 totals 13 residues. For the CDR3, the DNA is TGCAGCGTTAAGACAGGGGGTTATCAGCCCCAGCATTTT. Translation: CSVKTGGYQPQHF.

The chain links TRBV5-1 to TRBJ1-2; 7 nucleotides line up with TRBD1. CDR1 and CDR2 (germline): SGHRS, YFSETQ. The CDR3 totals 15 residues. The V gene end was trimmed by 4 bases and the J gene end by 6 bases; junction bases not matched to a gene: 12. This CDR3 reads CASSISGQPGDGYTF. CDR3 nucleotide sequence: TGCGCCAGCAGCATCTCGGGACAGCCGGGAGATGGCTACACCTTC.

This chain links TRBV11-1 with TRBJ1-2; a possible D gene is TRBD1 (5 bases). Germline loops: CDR1 SGHAT, CDR2 FQDESV (reference sequence). V lost 3 bases to trimming and J lost 6 bases, with 14 bases between them. This CDR3 is built from 14 residues. CDR3 sequence (DNA): TGTGCCAGCAGCTTTAGCCCGACAGTGGATGGCTACACCTTC. This translates into CASSFSPTVDGYTF.

This chain joins TRBV9 and TRBJ2-3; D might be TRBD2 (5 bases). Germline loops: CDR1 SGDLS, CDR2 YYNGEE. The CDR3 totals 16 residues. V lost 3 bases and J lost 0, with 14 bases in between. CDR3: CASSGPDYSSTDTQYF. The DNA for the CDR3 is TGTGCCAGCAGCGGGCCCGACTATTCTAGCACAGATACGCAGTATTTT.

J is TRBJ1-5 and V is TRBV6-4; possibly TRBD1 for D (6 bases). Germline V gene lookup returns CDR1 MRHNA and CDR2 SNTAGT. V shed 5 bases and J shed 11 bases, with 19 bases lying between them. CDR3 size: 14 residues. The CDR3 coding sequence is TGTGCCAGCAGTAAGGACAGCATAAGCAGGGCCCAGCATTTT. This gives the protein CASSKDSISRAQHF.

This clone was counted a single time. The chain couples TRBV29-1 to TRBJ1-4, with 7 positions matching TRBD1. With V trimmed by 5 bases and J by 7 bases, 7 bases remained unmatched. The CDR3 has 13 amino acids. CDR1 and CDR2 from the germline V gene are SQVTM and ANQGSEA. The CDR3 region has the DNA TGCAGCGTTACCGGGACAGTGTCTGAAAAACTGTTTTTT. Its translation is CSVTGTVSEKLFF.

The rearrangement links TRBV9 to TRBJ1-1; D ambiguous. The ends were cut back, 4 bases at V and 3 bases at J, with 16 bases in the middle. CDR1 and CDR2 (germline): SGDLS, YYNGEE. The CDR3 length is 15 residues. CDR3 DNA: TGTGCCAGCAGCTCCGAAGCGGACTCCTACACTGAAGCTTTCTTT. Protein sequence: CASSSEADSYTEAFF.

The genes are TRBV14 and TRBJ2-5, with 7 bases identical to TRBD1. This CDR3 contains 14 residues. V was pared by 4 bases and J by 9 bases, with 11 bases of the junction left unmatched. CDR1 is SGHDN and CDR2 is FVKESK in the germline V gene. CDR3 amino acids: CASSPDRAYEAQYF. The CDR3, as DNA: TGTGCCAGCAGCCCCGACAGGGCCTACGAGGCCCAGTACTTC.

This clone was detected only once. The chain employs TRBV27 and TRBJ2-4; no firm D call. Germline-derived CDR1 and CDR2 are MNHEY and SMNVEV (reference sequence). V dropped 2 bases and J dropped 2 bases, with 7 bases sitting between them. This CDR3 comprises 14 residues. The CDR3 loop is CASSLIDPKNIQYF. The CDR3 DNA follows: TGTGCCAGCAGTTTAATAGATCCCAAAAACATTCAGTACTTC.

The V gene is TRBV5-3, the J gene TRBJ1-2, with 12 bases lining up with TRBD1. TRBV5-3 is flagged as an ORF with uncertain function. V lost 4 bases and J lost 4; bases outside the gene matches: 5. This CDR3 has 15 amino acids. CDR3 sequence (DNA): TGTGCCAGAAGCCATCCGGGACAGGGGGCCTATGGCTACACCTTC. Its translation: CARSHPGQGAYGYTF.

This rearrangement joins TRBV28 to TRBJ2-1, with TRBD2 matching over 9 bases. Germline assignment: CDR1 MDHEN and CDR2 SYDVKM. J lost 0 bases, V lost 3 bases, and 9 bases had no gene match. This CDR3 spans 18 amino acids. The CDR3 nucleotides read TGTGCCAGCAGTTTTCTAGCGGGGAGTCCCCGCTCCTACAATGAGCAGTTCTTC. It translates to CASSFLAGSPRSYNEQFF.

The rearrangement uses TRBV5-8 and TRBJ2-7; D may be TRBD2 (6 bases). V was shortened by 8 bases and J by 2 bases, with 17 bases between the two germline ends. Germline V lookup: CDR1 SGHTS, CDR2 YDEGEE. There are 14 residues in the CDR3. CDR3 sequence: CASTWGDRAYEQYF. CDR3 in DNA: TGTGCCAGTACCTGGGGGGACCGCGCCTACGAGCAGTACTTC.

The V call is TRBV1, the J call TRBJ2-6; the D segment call TRBD1 is taken from the table without a DNA check. TRBV1 is a pseudogene segment. The CDR3 is made up of 16 amino acids. In nucleotides, the CDR3 is TGCACCAGCAGAGGCAGGTGTTTGTGTCGGGCCAACGTCCTGACTTTC. Translated, it gives CTSRGRCLCRANVLTF.

The rearrangement joins TRBV11-3 to TRBJ2-3; 7 nucleotides line up with TRBD1. Trimming cost V 5 bases and J 0 bases; bases outside gene matches: 8. Germline assignment: CDR1 SGHNT and CDR2 YENEEA. This CDR3 region has 16 residues. The CDR3 sequence is CASSPRQGLSTDTQYF. As DNA, the CDR3 is TGTGCCAGCAGCCCCCGACAGGGCCTGAGCACAGATACGCAGTATTTT.

The chain recombines TRBV27 with TRBJ1-1; D is perhaps TRBD1 (5 bases). With 3 bases removed from V and 1 base from J, the gap between germline ends came to 15 bases. Germline V gene lookup returns CDR1 MNHEY and CDR2 SMNVEV (reference sequence). This CDR3 has 16 amino acids. CDR3 nucleotides: TGTGCCAGCAGTTTCCTCGGGGGTTTCGAGAACACTGAAGCTTTCTTT. As protein: CASSFLGGFENTEAFF.

The sample holds a few counts of this clone. V and J are TRBV3-1 (or the pseudogene TRBV3-2) and TRBJ2-6; D is perhaps TRBD1 (6 bases). The CDR3 totals 17 residues. Germline CDR1 LGHDT, CDR2 YNNKEL (reference sequence). V lost 6 bases, J lost 0 bases, and 15 bases lay in between. The CDR3 spells CASSRVTQGSGANVLTF. In DNA form, the CDR3 reads TGTGCCAGCAGTAGGGTGACACAGGGCTCTGGGGCCAACGTCCTGACTTTC.

The chain joins TRBV28 to TRBJ2-2; no clear D. Germline V gene data show CDR1 as MDHEN and CDR2 as SYDVKM. The CDR3 spans 14 residues. Trimming removed 3 bases from V and 5 bases from J, with 10 bases in between. CDR3 DNA sequence: TGTGCCAGCAGTTTTTTCCCCGGGACCGGGGAGCTGTTTTTT. Its protein is CASSFFPGTGELFF.